Below, 14 T cell receptor beta chains from the same sample are listed, as sequenced in a study of blood T cell repertoires in COVID-19. Data came from immunoSEQ multiplex PCR; TCRdb stores just in-frame clones and leaves some out. Among under 450,000 clones listed, roughly four fifths were seen once. The sequenced sample was PBMCs or T cells enriched from blood (not recorded which). These receptor sequences come from a woman between 50 and 59 years old who had recovered from COVID-19.

Concerning this clone itself: Other DNA sequences in the same sample also yield this CDR3. The chain recombines TRBV6-5 with TRBJ2-5; TRBD1 agrees at 8 bases. Germline loops: CDR1 MNHEY, CDR2 SVGAGI. V trimming: 0 bases; J trimming: 1 base; junction bases outside the gene matches: 4. The CDR3 spans 16 residues. The CDR3 DNA reads TGTGCCAGCAGTTACTCGGGGACAGGCGGCCAAGAGACCCAGTACTTC. Translated, it gives CASSYSGTGGQETQYF.

V gene TRBV5-1 combines with J gene TRBJ1-1; possibly TRBD1 for D (5 bases). Trimming shortened V by 0 bases and J by 4 bases, and 13 bases separated the two germline ends. CDR1 SGHRS and CDR2 YFSETQ come from the germline V gene. This CDR3 comprises 15 residues. The CDR3 DNA is TGCGCCAGCAGCTTGGTCGGTTTTCAGGGCACTGAAGCTTTCTTT. It translates to CASSLVGFQGTEAFF.

This chain joins TRBV12-3 or TRBV12-4 and TRBJ1-1; D is possibly TRBD1 (5 bases). Deletions cut 4 bases from V and 5 bases from J, with 11 bases between. The CDR3 is 13 residues long. CDR3 loop: CASSSQGRTEAFF. CDR3 bases: TGTGCCAGCAGTTCCCAGGGTCGTACTGAAGCTTTCTTT.

The V gene is TRBV6-4, the J gene TRBJ1-5; D unresolved. Per the germline V gene, CDR1 is MRHNA and CDR2 is SNTAGT. V was cut by 3 bases and J by 3 bases, with 12 bases left in between. The length of the CDR3 is 15 residues. The CDR3 region is CASSDNGGPNQPQHF. In DNA, the CDR3 is TGTGCCAGCAGTGATAACGGAGGACCCAATCAGCCCCAGCATTTT.

Points on this clone: Within the sample, other DNA sequences also encode this same CDR3. The chain combines TRBV4-3 with TRBJ2-3; 10 positions agree with TRBD1. V trimming: 1 base; J trimming: 3 bases; junction bases outside the gene matches: 1. CDR1 and CDR2 (germline): LGHNA, YSLEER. The CDR3 length is 15 residues. CDR3: CASSQGDRGTDTQYF. CDR3 nucleotides: TGCGCCAGCAGCCAAGGGGACAGGGGAACAGATACGCAGTATTTT.

This chain joins TRBV7-9 and TRBJ1-2; D is unresolved. This CDR3 region has 17 residues. The V and J ends lost 4 bases and 5 bases respectively, with 23 bases between them. CDR1 is SEHNR and CDR2 is FQNEAQ in the germline V gene (reference sequence). The CDR3 coding sequence is TGTGCCAGCAGCTCCGGATTATCGGCGGATGTTGTGTATGGCTACACCTTC. This sequence encodes CASSSGLSADVVYGYTF.

This chain joins TRBV30 and TRBJ1-4, with D perhaps TRBD1 (5 bases). CDR1 is GTSNPN and CDR2 is SVGIG in the germline V gene (reference sequence). The CDR3 consists of 13 residues. Deletions cut 2 bases from V and 10 bases from J, with 14 bases between. This CDR3 reads CAWSLGVERKLFF. In nucleotides, the CDR3 is TGTGCCTGGAGTTTAGGGGTGGAACGAAAACTGTTTTTT.

This chain uses TRBV3-1 (or the pseudogene TRBV3-2) with TRBJ1-1; D call uncertain. V was pared by 0 bases and J by 0 bases, with 11 bases between. Germline lookup yields CDR1 LGHDT and CDR2 YNNKEL (reference sequence). The CDR3 length is 16 residues. CDR3 sequence (DNA): TGTGCCAGCAGCCAAGACCCCGCAGTTATGAACACTGAAGCTTTCTTT. Residues: CASSQDPAVMNTEAFF.

This sequence joins TRBV5-1 and TRBJ1-4; 8 bases agree with TRBD1. The CDR3 has 14 amino acids. The germline gives CDR1 SGHRS, CDR2 YFSETQ. V shed 4 bases, J shed 8 bases, and the junction held 7 bases outside the gene matches. The CDR3 is CASSIGQGREKLFF. The CDR3 bases are TGCGCCAGCAGCATCGGACAGGGACGGGAAAAACTGTTTTTT.

This chain uses TRBV19 with TRBJ1-5; possibly TRBD1 for D (6 bases). The CDR3 is 17 residues long. Germline V CDR1 and CDR2: LNHDA, SQIVND (reference sequence). V gave up 8 bases and J gave up 1 base, with 21 bases separating them. DNA of the CDR3: TGTGCCAGTGGGATGATAACAGGGCTCAGGAGCAATCAGCCCCAGCATTTT. It codes for CASGMITGLRSNQPQHF.

The chain combines TRBV5-6 with TRBJ1-2; D ambiguous. Looked up from germline, CDR1 is SGHDT and CDR2 is YYEEEE. The CDR3 contains 14 residues. Deletions cut 0 bases from V and 3 bases from J, with 9 bases between. As DNA, the CDR3 is TGTGCCAGCAGCTTGGCCGGAGTATACTATGGCTACACCTTC. Protein sequence: CASSLAGVYYGYTF.

The chain uses TRBV18 and TRBJ1-3; TRBD1 is a possible D gene (5 bases). V was clipped by 5 bases and J by 1 base, with 12 bases between them. In germline, CDR1 is KGHSH, CDR2 LQKENI. This CDR3 is 15 amino acids long. The DNA of the CDR3 is TGTGCCAGCTCAGACCGACAGCTATCTGGAAACACCATATATTTT. This gives the protein CASSDRQLSGNTIYF.

This rearrangement joins TRBV19 to TRBJ2-7, with 7 bases fitting TRBD2. The CDR3 length is 15 residues. The J segment lost 1 base and the V segment lost 3 bases, leaving 6 bases of the junction unmatched. The germline V gene encodes CDR1 LNHDA and CDR2 SQIVND (reference sequence). CDR3 residues: CASSITSERSYEQYF. DNA for the CDR3: TGTGCCAGTAGTATTACTAGCGAGAGGTCCTACGAGCAGTACTTC.

This rearrangement joins TRBV2 to TRBJ2-7; D is possibly TRBD2 (6 bases). CDR1 is SNHLY, CDR2 FYNNEI, per germline. Trimming took off 2 bases at V and 2 bases at J, with 13 bases between the two ends. The CDR3 sequence is 15 residues long. The CDR3 loop is CASSESSGSPYEQYF. The DNA of the CDR3 is TGTGCCAGCAGTGAAAGTTCCGGGAGTCCCTACGAGCAGTACTTC.